This T cell receptor (beta chain) was obtained from a study of blood T cell dynamics during melanoma immunotherapy. About the study: Standard first-line treatment here was pembrolizumab or nivolumab plus ipilimumab in metastatic melanoma. Broader study findings: At W3, later disease-control patients showed bifurcated PBMC repertoire changes, unlike progressors.

Time point: pre-treatment baseline. Samples come from before therapy and from week 3 after the first blockade cycle. DNA loading was fixed at roughly 0.35 ug for all bulk PBMC samples. The protocol was immunoSEQ multiplex PCR, while the TCRdb copy is restricted to in-frame clones and leaves out a portion. Among about 20,000 clones listed, just under 90% were seen once. A word on this clone: The antigen is unknown.

The V and J ends lost 3 bases and 4 bases respectively, with 11 bases between them. Germline lookup yields CDR1 MDHEN and CDR2 SYDVKM. This CDR3 is built from 14 residues. This clonotype was obtained from a human donor with melanoma. The specimen comprised blood, sampled from a patient treated with checkpoint blockade. This chain joins TRBV28 and TRBJ2-3; D is perhaps TRBD1 (6 bases). This CDR3 is CASSFAGDADTQYF. Here the CDR3 DNA reads TGTGCCAGCAGTTTTGCAGGGGACGCAGATACGCAGTATTTT.